Following are 28 T cell receptor beta chains from one sample sequenced in a study of T cell repertoires in cytomegalovirus infection (dated by TCRdb to between 2019 and 2020). Reads for this sample came from an Illumina HiSeq 1500. TCRdb cleaned the public reads at Q25 with fastp, built clones with MiXCR and kept in-frame beta chains. When rows share a CDR3 protein, they turn into one entry using the most common DNA and genes. The table for this sample lists some 180,000 distinct CDR3 sequences; 8% to 10% of them were counted only once. The top ten hold about 4.6% of the sample. Material for sequencing was PBMCs. These receptors originate from a human donor in good health (CMV status not recorded). Some clones in this sample may be carry-over from other donors' samples.

The rearrangement joins TRBV2 to TRBJ1-6, with 8 bases fitting TRBD1. The trim removed 6 bases at V and 5 bases at J, leaving 3 bases unmatched. Looked up from germline, CDR1 is SNHLY and CDR2 is FYNNEI. The CDR3 covers 14 residues. CDR3: CASRATGDNSPLHF. DNA of the CDR3: TGTGCCAGCAGGGCGACAGGGGATAATTCACCCCTCCACTTT.

This clonotype showed up just a few times. This chain links TRBV7-2 with TRBJ2-2; D is possibly TRBD2 (5 bases). V lost 7 bases, J lost 0 bases, and 15 bases lay in between. This CDR3 is built from 16 residues. The germline V gene encodes CDR1 SGHTA and CDR2 FQGNSA. The CDR3 is CASKSRADANTGELFF. DNA of the CDR3: TGTGCCAGCAAGTCCAGAGCGGACGCGAACACCGGGGAGCTGTTTTTT.

This chain connects TRBV5-4 to TRBJ2-5; no clear D gene. V lost 0 bases and J 5 bases, leaving 8 bases between the germline ends. CDR3 size: 13 residues. From germline, CDR1 is SGHNT and CDR2 YYREEE (reference sequence). In DNA, the CDR3 is TGTGCCAGCAGCTTGGAGCAGATGGAGACCCAGTACTTC. Amino acid sequence: CASSLEQMETQYF.

This clonotype was seen ten or more times. This chain uses TRBV7-9 with TRBJ2-7, with D unresolved. V was shortened by 7 bases and J by 4 bases, with 14 bases between the two germline ends. Germline lookup yields CDR1 SEHNR and CDR2 FQNEAQ (reference sequence). The CDR3 sequence is 13 residues long. In DNA, the CDR3 is TGTGCCAGCACGCATGGCGTCCAATACGAGCAGTACTTC. Its protein is CASTHGVQYEQYF.

At least ten counts were recorded for this clonotype. The genes are TRBV6-1 and TRBJ1-1, with 8 bases aligning to TRBD1. Germline CDR1 and CDR2: MNHNS and SASEGT. This CDR3 has 17 amino acids. V trimming: 6 bases; J trimming: 4 bases; junction bases outside the gene matches: 16. CDR3 sequence (DNA): TGTGCCAGCAGCCGCGACAGGGGCCTGTTTAGGGGCACTGAAGCTTTCTTT. Translating it yields CASSRDRGLFRGTEAFF.

The chain links TRBV7-9 to TRBJ1-5; 9 nucleotides match TRBD1. V dropped 1 base and J dropped 5; count of bases not matched to a gene: 3. Per germline, CDR1 SEHNR and CDR2 FQNEAQ (reference sequence). The CDR3 has 15 amino acids. The CDR3 region has the DNA TGTGCCAGCAGCTTAGGGGACAGGGAGGATCAGCCCCAGCATTTT. Its translation: CASSLGDREDQPQHF.

This sequence joins TRBV12-3 or TRBV12-4 and TRBJ2-2, with D possibly TRBD2 on 6 matching bases. The V and J ends lost 8 bases and 1 base respectively, with 17 bases between them. The CDR3 is 16 amino acids. The CDR3 DNA follows: TGTGCCAGCTCCCGCAAGGCTAGCGAGAACACCGGGGAGCTGTTTTTT. It yields the protein CASSRKASENTGELFF.

This clonotype was counted ten times or more. The J gene is TRBJ1-2, the V gene TRBV29-1; TRBD1 is a possible D gene (5 bases). Germline CDR1 and CDR2: SQVTM and ANQGSEA. This CDR3 spans 15 amino acids. Trimming left V 2 bases short and J 3 bases short, with 16 bases between. The CDR3 coding sequence is TGCAGCGTTGAATTCCTCAGGGAGGGAGACTATGGCTACACCTTC. Its translation is CSVEFLREGDYGYTF.

This clonotype was observed many times. V and J are TRBV25-1 and TRBJ1-6; D is perhaps TRBD1 (5 bases). The length of the CDR3 is 14 residues. V dropped 6 bases and J dropped 7 bases, with 13 bases sitting between them. CDR1 and CDR2 (germline): MGHDK, SYGVNS. CDR3 region: CASSFSGTNSPLHF. CDR3 DNA sequence: TGTGCCAGCAGCTTTTCTGGGACGAATTCACCCCTCCACTTT.

This clonotype was counted ten times or more. The gene calls are TRBV19 and TRBJ1-1, with TRBD1 as a possible D gene (5 bases). The CDR3 runs to 13 residues. Trimming pared 10 bases from V and 4 bases from J, leaving 16 bases between. The germline V gene has CDR1 LNHDA and CDR2 SQIVND (reference sequence). In nucleotides, the CDR3 is TGTGCCACCCGGGCAGGCGGGGGCACTGAAGCTTTCTTT. Translated, it gives CATRAGGGTEAFF.

This clonotype was seen repeatedly, ten times or more. The chain is built from TRBV5-1 and TRBJ2-1, with a weak D call TRBD2 (6 bases). There are 12 residues in the CDR3. Germline loops: CDR1 SGHRS, CDR2 YFSETQ. V was pared by 4 bases and J by 5 bases, with 7 bases between. The CDR3 region is CASSRTNNEQFF. CDR3 bases: TGCGCCAGCAGCCGGACTAACAATGAGCAGTTCTTC.

This clonotype was seen many times. The chain joins TRBV4-3 to TRBJ2-7, with D unclear. V was pared by 1 base and J by 3 bases, with 16 bases between. Germline CDR1 LGHNA, CDR2 YSLEER. This CDR3 comprises 16 residues. This CDR3 is CASSQGVSGSFYEQYF. The CDR3 nucleotides read TGCGCCAGCAGCCAAGGGGTCTCGGGCTCTTTCTACGAGCAGTACTTC.

This clonotype was seen only a few times. This chain uses TRBV11-1 with TRBJ1-1; a weak D match, TRBD1 (5 bases). V was pared by 5 bases and J by 10 bases, with 11 bases between. Germline V gene lookup returns CDR1 SGHAT and CDR2 FQDESV (reference sequence). The CDR3 sequence is 11 residues long. CDR3 protein: CASSGGIRAFF. Written as DNA, the CDR3 is TGTGCCAGCAGCGGGGGGATACGAGCTTTCTTT.

The V call is TRBV20-1, the J call TRBJ2-7, with 7 bases matching TRBD1. After removal of 6 bases from V and 0 bases from J, the junction contained 11 bases not matched to a gene. Germline V gene lookup returns CDR1 DFQATT and CDR2 SNEGSKA (reference sequence). CDR3 length: 15 amino acids. CDR3 DNA sequence: TGCAGTGCACAGGGGTGGGGTTCCAGCTCCTACGAGCAGTACTTC. Protein sequence: CSAQGWGSSSYEQYF.

This clonotype was seen at least ten times. The V gene is TRBV9, the J gene TRBJ2-2, with D hard to call. Trimming left V 0 bases short and J 6 bases short, with 6 bases between. Germline V gene lookup returns CDR1 SGDLS and CDR2 YYNGEE. The CDR3 extends over 13 amino acids. The CDR3 is CASSVGSPGELFF. CDR3 in DNA: TGTGCCAGCAGCGTAGGGTCCCCCGGGGAGCTGTTTTTT.

This clonotype came up many times. The genes are TRBV4-3 and TRBJ2-2; TRBD1 might be the D (6 bases). The germline V and J ends were trimmed by 2 bases and 4 bases, with 11 bases remaining between them. The CDR3 runs to 15 residues. Germline loops: CDR1 LGHNA, CDR2 YSLEER. For the CDR3, the DNA is TGCGCCAGCAGCCAACACACCAGGGGCACCGGGGAGCTGTTTTTT. Encoded protein: CASSQHTRGTGELFF.

In its sample, this clonotype was seen many times. CDR3 in DNA: TGTGCCAGCAGCTTAGATGGGCAGGTGCGGACGCAGTATTTT. This translates into CASSLDGQVRTQYF. The rearrangement joins TRBV11-2 to TRBJ2-3; D remains unclear. The CDR3 is made up of 14 amino acids. V dropped 0 bases and J dropped 9 bases, with 13 bases sitting between them. Germline V gives CDR1 SGHAT, CDR2 FQNNGV.

The chain combines TRBV4-1 with TRBJ2-5, with a possible D match to TRBD1 (5 bases). CDR1 is MGHRA and CDR2 is YSYEKL in the germline V gene. The CDR3 sequence is 16 residues long. V was shortened by 5 bases and J by 4 bases, with 20 bases between the two germline ends. The CDR3 here is CASSYLPPGLGETQYF. The CDR3 DNA reads as TGCGCCAGCAGCTACCTGCCCCCAGGGCTGGGAGAGACCCAGTACTTC.

The chain has TRBV29-1 and TRBJ2-5; 8 nucleotides match TRBD2. Germline lookup yields CDR1 SQVTM and CDR2 ANQGSEA. The CDR3 has 14 amino acids. V lost 3 bases and J lost 5; bases outside the gene matches: 8. CDR3 protein: CSVDGAGGMETQYF. CDR3 coding DNA: TGCAGCGTTGATGGGGCGGGGGGTATGGAGACCCAGTACTTC. The full variable domain, completed using reference TRBV29-1 and TRBJ2-5, is SAVISQKPSRDICQRGTSLTIQCQVDSQVTMMFWYRQQPGQSLTLIATANQGSEATYESGFVIDKFPISRPNLTFSTLTVSNMSPEDSSIYLCSVDGAGGMETQYFGPGTRLLVL.

The chain links TRBV30 to TRBJ2-3, with a weak D call TRBD1 (5 bases). The CDR3 is 15 amino acids. V was trimmed by 0 bases and J by 5 bases, leaving 15 bases between them. Germline CDR1 reads GTSNPN; CDR2 reads SVGIG (reference sequence). CDR3 nucleotides: TGTGCCTGGAGTGTGGCCAGGGTGAAAGAAGATACGCAGTATTTT. Translation gives CAWSVARVKEDTQYF.

This clonotype was detected ten times or more. The chain uses TRBV24-1 and TRBJ2-1; perhaps TRBD2 as D (6 bases). Between the trimmed V and J ends, which lost 0 bases and 6 bases, there was a span of 14 bases. The CDR3 extends over 16 amino acids. Germline CDR1 reads KGHDR; CDR2 reads SFDVKD. CDR3 in DNA: TGTGCCACCAGTGATTTGGCGGAGCCGCGGGGCAATGAGCAGTTCTTC. Translation: CATSDLAEPRGNEQFF.

This clonotype is medium-sized within its sample. The chain is built from TRBV7-2 and TRBJ1-5; a possible D gene is TRBD1 (6 bases). The CDR3 contains 15 residues. CDR1 is SGHTA, CDR2 FQGNSA, per germline. V lost 1 base and J lost 3, with 10 bases in between. Here the CDR3 DNA reads TGTGCCAGCAGCTTAGAAGACAGGCCCAATCAGCCCCAGCATTTT. As protein: CASSLEDRPNQPQHF. The whole variable domain, remainder taken from reference TRBV7-2 and TRBJ1-5, is GAGVSQSPSNKVTEKGKDVELRCDPISGHTALYWYRQSLGQGLEFLIYFQGNSAPDKSGLPSDRFSAERTGGSVSTLTIQRTQQEDSAVYLCASSLEDRPNQPQHFGDGTRLSIL.

The V call is TRBV28, the J call TRBJ1-2, with TRBD1 matching over 9 bases. J gave up 8 bases and V 3 bases, and 7 bases lay outside the gene matches. There are 14 residues in the CDR3. Germline V gene data show CDR1 as MDHEN and CDR2 as SYDVKM. In DNA, the CDR3 is TGTGCCAGCAGTTTGACAGGGGGGCTCAACGGCTACACCTTC. It yields the protein CASSLTGGLNGYTF.

The gene calls are TRBV7-2 and TRBJ2-5; 7 bases are shared with TRBD1. The V gene's germline CDR1 is SGHTA and CDR2 FQGNSA. This CDR3 comprises 14 residues. V lost 5 bases and J lost 1; bases outside the gene matches: 4. DNA for the CDR3: TGTGCCAGCAGCCCGGGGACAGCCCAAGAGACCCAGTACTTC. Translation: CASSPGTAQETQYF.

In this sample, this clonotype turned up many times. The CDR3 coding sequence is TGCAGTGTTAATATCAACCCCAACTACAATGAGCAGTTCTTC. It encodes CSVNINPNYNEQFF. The chain employs TRBV20-1 and TRBJ2-1; D is unclear. CDR1 DFQATT and CDR2 SNEGSKA come from the germline V gene (reference sequence). With 7 bases removed from V and 3 bases from J, the gap between germline ends came to 16 bases. The CDR3 runs to 14 residues.

This chain uses TRBV28 with TRBJ1-2; the D gene is possibly TRBD1 (6 bases). Germline-derived CDR1 and CDR2 are MDHEN and SYDVKM. The ends were cut back, 3 bases at V and 5 bases at J, with 13 bases in the middle. The CDR3 length is 14 residues. The CDR3 protein is CASSLVTGEYGYTF. CDR3 DNA: TGTGCCAGCAGTTTGGTGACAGGTGAATATGGCTACACCTTC.

There are many counts of this clonotype. The V and J genes are TRBV7-8 and TRBJ1-4; D possibly corresponds to TRBD1 (6 bases). Trimming removed 2 bases at V and 2 bases at J, with 12 bases between. The germline V gene has CDR1 SGHVS and CDR2 FQNEAQ. CDR3 length: 16 residues. The CDR3 DNA follows: TGTGCCAGCAGCTTACGGGGGGCGAACACTAATGAAAAACTGTTTTTT. Amino acids: CASSLRGANTNEKLFF.

Many counts were recorded for this clonotype. This chain connects TRBV7-2 to TRBJ2-1; no clear D. Trimming left V 1 base short and J 6 bases short, with 7 bases between. The CDR3 is 13 residues long. The germline CDR1 and CDR2 sequences are SGHTA and FQGNSA. CDR3 DNA: TGTGCCAGCAGCTTAGTGTCTCCCAATGAGCAGTTCTTC. Its translation: CASSLVSPNEQFF.